One sample yielded the 23 T cell receptor beta chains listed below, sequenced in a study of naive and memory T cell subsets. Points from the study as a whole: Possibly reflecting memory cells re-expressing CD45RA, a few larger clonotypes occurred in naive repertoires, especially CD8.

These receptors' antigens are unknown. Both TRBC1 and TRBC2 were covered by a beta constant-region primer of two equimolar oligonucleotides. Four rounds of PCR amplified the ligated cDNA using nested alpha and beta constant-region primers plus SP2. TCRdb reprocessed the UMI-ligation and nested PCR reads with MiXCR, giving one entry per CDR3 protein. The sample holds 150,000 or so distinct CDR3 sequences, 20% to 25% seen once. The sequencing input was naive CD4+ T cells from blood. The receptor set was obtained from a human donor in good health.

Details on this clonotype: No conserved phenylalanine or tryptophan is present at the end of the CDR3, so a read error is the likely explanation. The chain has TRBV12-3 or TRBV12-4 and TRBJ1-5; weak D call: TRBD1 (5 bases). V was pared by 4 bases and J by 7 bases, with 20 bases between. This CDR3 region has 16 residues. CDR3 in DNA: TGTGCCAGCAGTTCCGGGACCCCCAATTCGGGACAGCCCCAGCATTTA. This sequence encodes CASSSGTPNSGQPQHL.

Turning to this clonotype: One end of the junction does not line up with germline, which may come from a read error. V and J are TRBV9 and TRBJ2-1; TRBD1 matches at 9 bases. The CDR3 runs 15 residues. CDR1 SGDLS and CDR2 YYNGEE come from the germline V gene. Written as DNA, the CDR3 is TGTGCCAACAGCTTCGGGACAGGGTTCTACAATGAGCAGTTCTTC. Protein product: CANSFGTGFYNEQFF.

CDR3 loop: CSATSGLAGVFDSYEQYF. DNA for the CDR3: TGCAGTGCTACTTCGGGACTAGCGGGAGTATTTGACTCCTACGAGCAGTACTTC. The chain has TRBV20-1 and TRBJ2-7, with TRBD2 matching over 14 bases. The CDR3 contains 18 residues. The junction had 11 bases not matched to a gene; V was cut back by 4 bases and J by 0 bases. CDR1 is DFQATT, CDR2 SNEGSKA, per germline (reference sequence).

This clonotype was detected only a few times. V gene TRBV27 combines with J gene TRBJ2-1; a possible D gene is TRBD1 (5 bases). The CDR3 is 13 residues long. V lost 8 bases and J lost 5, with 13 bases in between. Germline assignment: CDR1 MNHEY and CDR2 SMNVEV (reference sequence). This CDR3 reads CASAHRQNNEQFF. The CDR3 nucleotides read TGTGCCAGCGCCCACAGGCAAAACAATGAGCAGTTCTTC.

The V gene is TRBV7-9, the J gene TRBJ2-7; the D gene is possibly TRBD1 (6 bases). V lost 6 bases to trimming and J lost 2 bases, with 14 bases between them. CDR1 SEHNR and CDR2 FQNEAQ come from the germline V gene (reference sequence). CDR3 size: 14 residues. The CDR3 DNA follows: TGTGCCAGCAGTTACGTACCAGGGGCCTACGAGCAGTACTTC. It translates to CASSYVPGAYEQYF.

The sample holds a few counts of this clonotype. V is TRBV28 and J is TRBJ2-1, with 10 bases identical to TRBD2. Germline CDR1 reads MDHEN; CDR2 reads SYDVKM. The V gene end was trimmed by 7 bases and the J gene end by 8 bases; junction bases not matched to a gene: 8. The CDR3 runs 14 residues. The CDR3 DNA reads as TGTGCCAGCAACCGGGGACTAGCGAGCGATGAGCAGTTCTTC. Translating it yields CASNRGLASDEQFF.

The chain is built from TRBV4-2 and TRBJ2-5; TRBD2 might be the D (5 bases). The CDR3 has 14 amino acids. V was clipped by 0 bases and J by 7 bases, with 12 bases between them. CDR1 is LGHNA and CDR2 is YNFKEQ in the germline V gene. The CDR3 region is CASSQERDFATQYF. CDR3 nucleotides: TGTGCCAGCAGCCAAGAGAGGGATTTTGCGACCCAGTACTTC.

The chain links TRBV6-2 or TRBV6-3 to TRBJ2-3, with D uncertain. The CDR3 has 17 residues. V was pared by 6 bases and J by 3 bases, with 22 bases between. CDR1 is MNHEY and CDR2 is SVGEGT in the germline V gene. In DNA, the CDR3 is TGTGCCAGCAGCCCTACTCGACTGGCGAGAGTAACAGATACGCAGTATTTT. The encoded protein is CASSPTRLARVTDTQYF.

This clonotype came up a few times. V gene TRBV7-2 combines with J gene TRBJ1-1; no definite D call. Germline V gene lookup returns CDR1 SGHTA and CDR2 FQGNSA. Trimming took 3 bases from V and 1 from J, leaving 9 bases between them. This CDR3 contains 14 residues. CDR3 amino acids: CASSFSLPNTEAFF. Written as DNA, the CDR3 is TGTGCCAGCAGCTTTTCACTGCCGAACACTGAAGCTTTCTTT. Together with reference TRBV7-2 and TRBJ1-1, the CDR3 gives the full variable domain: GAGVSQSPSNKVTEKGKDVELRCDPISGHTALYWYRQSLGQGLEFLIYFQGNSAPDKSGLPSDRFSAERTGGSVSTLTIQRTQQEDSAVYLCASSFSLPNTEAFFGQGTRLTVV.

The J gene is TRBJ2-7, the V gene TRBV7-2, with TRBD2 as a possible D gene (5 bases). CDR1 SGHTA and CDR2 FQGNSA come from the germline V gene. Trimming removed 3 bases from V and 4 bases from J, with 7 bases in between. There are 12 residues in the CDR3. CDR3 protein: CASSFGEYEQYF. CDR3 coding DNA: TGTGCCAGCAGCTTCGGGGAATACGAGCAGTACTTC.

Concerning this clonotype: One end of the junction is discordant with germline, which a read error may explain. This chain connects TRBV2 to TRBJ2-3, with D possibly matching TRBD1 (5 bases). CDR3 length equals 13 residues. CDR1 is SNHLY and CDR2 is FYNNEI in the germline V gene. As DNA, the CDR3 is TGTGCCAGCAGGGAAGGGGTCGGAGATACGCAGTATTTT. Its protein product is CASREGVGDTQYF.

The chain employs TRBV27 and TRBJ2-7; tentative D call: TRBD2 (5 bases). This CDR3 region has 14 residues. The germline V gene encodes CDR1 MNHEY and CDR2 SMNVEV (reference sequence). Deletions cut 5 bases from V and 0 bases from J, with 11 bases between. The chain's CDR3 is CASSPSDFSYEQYF. In DNA, the CDR3 is TGTGCCAGCAGTCCATCGGACTTCTCCTACGAGCAGTACTTC.

This clonotype was picked up a small number of times. This rearrangement joins TRBV30 to TRBJ2-1; 8 nucleotides match TRBD2. The CDR3 is 17 residues long. The V segment lost 2 bases and the J segment 6 bases; nucleotides outside the gene matches: 15. Germline-derived CDR1 and CDR2 are GTSNPN and SVGIG (reference sequence). CDR3 bases: TGTGCCTGGAGTAAAAACAACCGAGTGACTAGCGCCAATGAGCAGTTCTTC. This translates into CAWSKNNRVTSANEQFF.

This clonotype was picked up many times. This sequence joins TRBV18 and TRBJ2-3; D uncertain. The CDR3 extends over 11 amino acids. V dropped 3 bases and J dropped 6 bases, with 4 bases sitting between them. Germline loops: CDR1 KGHSH, CDR2 LQKENI. The CDR3 protein is CASSPQDTQYF. The CDR3 bases are TGTGCCAGCTCACCCCAGGATACGCAGTATTTT.

This clonotype was observed a handful of times. The V gene is TRBV27, the J gene TRBJ2-4; D unclear. The germline V gene has CDR1 MNHEY and CDR2 SMNVEV (reference sequence). V dropped 2 bases and J dropped 1 base, with 9 bases sitting between them. There are 15 residues in the CDR3. CDR3 in amino acids: CASSLGIVAKNIQYF. The CDR3, as DNA: TGTGCCAGCAGTTTAGGGATCGTGGCCAAAAACATTCAGTACTTC.

This clonotype was seen only once. The genes are TRBV28 and TRBJ2-4, with 10 bases identical to TRBD1. The V and J ends lost 2 bases and 7 bases, in that order; junction bases with no gene match: 2. Germline CDR1 is MDHEN and CDR2 is SYDVKM. CDR3 length: 14 amino acids. CDR3 sequence: CASSLADRGNIQYF. The CDR3 coding sequence is TGTGCCAGCAGTTTAGCGGACAGGGGGAACATTCAGTACTTC.

The chain joins TRBV12-3 or TRBV12-4 to TRBJ1-1; 7 bases agree with TRBD1. The trim removed 7 bases at V and 1 base at J, leaving 9 bases unmatched. The CDR3 is 15 residues long. CDR3 in amino acids: CASTRQGIRNTEAFF. DNA for the CDR3: TGTGCCAGCACCCGACAGGGCATTAGGAACACTGAAGCTTTCTTT.

This clonotype was seen a few times. V gene TRBV18 combines with J gene TRBJ2-7; possibly TRBD1 or TRBD2 for D (5 bases each). The V end lost 3 bases, the J end lost 1 base, and 13 bases lay between the germline ends. From germline, CDR1 is KGHSH and CDR2 LQKENI. The CDR3 runs to 15 residues. The CDR3 region has the DNA TGTGCCAGCTCACCCGGGACGCCTCGGTCCTACGAGCAGTACTTC. It translates to CASSPGTPRSYEQYF. Full variable domain (outside the CDR3, taken from reference TRBV18 and TRBJ2-7): NAGVMQNPRHLVRRRGQEARLRCSPMKGHSHVYWYRQLPEEGLKFMVYLQKENIIDESGMPKERFSAEFPKEGPSILRIQQVVRGDSAAYFCASSPGTPRSYEQYFGPGTRLTVT.

CDR3 bases: TGTGCCAGCAGCGTAGGACGAGGGAACACTGAAGCTTTCTTT. Residues: CASSVGRGNTEAFF. J is TRBJ1-1 and V is TRBV9; D ambiguous. CDR1 and CDR2 from the germline V gene are SGDLS and YYNGEE. V was pared by 0 bases and J by 1 base, with 7 bases between. This CDR3 has 14 residues.

This clonotype appeared a few times. The chain is built from TRBV10-3 and TRBJ2-5; a weak D match, TRBD2 (6 bases). Germline V gene sequence: CDR1 ENHRY, CDR2 SYGVKD. CDR3 length: 12 residues. With 4 bases removed from V and 3 bases from J, the gap between germline ends came to 6 bases. The CDR3 is CAISGGEETQYF. CDR3 in DNA: TGTGCCATCAGTGGGGGGGAAGAGACCCAGTACTTC.

Here the CDR3 DNA reads TGCGCCAGCAGCCAAGATCCGGGACAGCAGACAGATACGCAGTATTTT. Its translation: CASSQDPGQQTDTQYF. The chain couples TRBV4-1 to TRBJ2-3, with 7 bases aligning to TRBD1. The germline V gene encodes CDR1 MGHRA and CDR2 YSYEKL. V shed 0 bases, J shed 3 bases, and the junction held 6 bases outside the gene matches. This CDR3 spans 16 amino acids.

This chain links TRBV20-1 with TRBJ2-1, with TRBD2 matching 8 bases. Trimming removed 8 bases from V and 6 bases from J; junction bases left unmatched: 12. CDR1 is DFQATT and CDR2 is SNEGSKA in the germline V gene (reference sequence). The CDR3 totals 14 residues. CDR3 nucleotides: TGCAGTTCCCCCGACGGCGGGAGGCGCAATGAGCAGTTCTTC. It codes for CSSPDGGRRNEQFF.

The chain links TRBV10-3 to TRBJ1-1; 8 bases map to TRBD1. V trimming: 4 bases; J trimming: 13 bases; junction bases outside the gene matches: 8. This CDR3 region has 12 residues. Per the germline V gene, CDR1 is ENHRY and CDR2 is SYGVKD. CDR3 DNA: TGTGCCATCAGTGCGGACAGGGTACCGCATTTCTTT. This encodes CAISADRVPHFF.